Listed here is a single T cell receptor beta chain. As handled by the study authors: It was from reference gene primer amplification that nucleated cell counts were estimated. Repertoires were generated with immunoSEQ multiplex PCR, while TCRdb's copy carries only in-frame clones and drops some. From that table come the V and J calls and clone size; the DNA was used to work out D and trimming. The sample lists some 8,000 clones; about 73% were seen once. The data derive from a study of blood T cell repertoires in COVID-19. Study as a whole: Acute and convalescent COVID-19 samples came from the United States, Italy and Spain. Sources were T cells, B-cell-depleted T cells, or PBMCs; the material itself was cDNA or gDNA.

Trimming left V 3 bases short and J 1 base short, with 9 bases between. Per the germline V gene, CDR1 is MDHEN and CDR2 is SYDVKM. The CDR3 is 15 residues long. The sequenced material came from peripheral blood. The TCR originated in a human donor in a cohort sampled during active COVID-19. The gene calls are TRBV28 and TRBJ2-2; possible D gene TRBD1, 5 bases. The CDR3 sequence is CASSFFRENTGELFF. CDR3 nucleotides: TGTGCCAGCAGTTTCTTCAGGGAGAACACCGGGGAGCTGTTTTTT.